One and the same sample provided the 2 T cell receptor beta chains below, sequenced in a study of regulatory T cells in long-lasting Graves disease. HTBI primers from iRepertoire and Arm-PCR of CDR3 regions yielded the TCR beta libraries. TCRdb reprocessed the multiplex PCR reads via MiXCR and lists one record per CDR3 protein. In the table there are 350,000 to 450,000 distinct CDR3 sequences, roughly a fifth of which are singletons. Regarding time point: persistent/refractory GD, antithyroid drugs over 5 years with positive TRAb. PBMC-extracted RNA yielded the TCR library. The sample here was peripheral blood mononuclear cells (PBMCs), taken when the disease was refractory, from a patient treated with antithyroid drugs. Receptors originate from a female donor with Graves disease.

On this clonotype: This may be a read error, as it is one base from a much larger clone. The chain has TRBV24-1 and TRBJ2-5; the match to TRBD1 covers 9 bases. This CDR3 has 16 residues. CDR1 is KGHDR and CDR2 is SFDVKD in the germline V gene. The CDR3 reads CATSGNGQGWVETRYF. CDR3 bases: TGTGCCACCAGTGGGAACGGACAGGGGTGGGTGGAGACCCGGTACTTC.

This clonotype was observed a handful of times. V and J are TRBV28 and TRBJ2-7; D is uncertain. Trimming cost V 3 bases and J 2 bases, with 11 bases left between them. The CDR3 length is 14 residues. In germline, CDR1 is MDHEN, CDR2 SYDVKM. CDR3 sequence (DNA): TGTGCCAGCAGTTTTAACACGGTTACCTACGAGCAGTACTTC. Amino acid sequence: CASSFNTVTYEQYF.